A selection of T cell receptor beta chains follows, all from one sample in a study of T cell responses to AZD1222 COVID-19 vaccine. Assay used: immunoSEQ multiplex PCR; TCRdb lists only in-frame clones, some missing. The sample has 95,000 to 150,000 clones; roughly nine tenths are singletons. The source material was peripheral blood, sampled on day 0 of AZD1222 vaccination. The receptors derive from an adult in good health. CDR3s include the opening cysteine and the closing phenylalanine or tryptophan. Each record gives: CDR3 DNA, CDR3 protein, V gene, J gene, D gene, clone size. The D gene is left open where the match is weak. Clone size is given for some rows only: seen once, a few or many times, or a class if the clone is expanded.

cdr3_nt: TGTGCCAGCTCACCGGGACAGATCAGGCATTCACCCCTCCACTTT
cdr3_aa: CASSPGQIRHSPLHF
v_call: TRBV18
j_call: TRBJ1-6
d_call: TRBD1
clone_size: NA

cdr3_nt: TGTGCCAGCAGAGAACAGGGAACCAAAAACATTCAGTACTTC
cdr3_aa: CASREQGTKNIQYF
v_call: TRBV27
j_call: TRBJ2-4
d_call: NA
clone_size: few

cdr3_nt: TGTGCCAGCAGCGTAGAGGAGTTCGGGGAGCTGTTTTTT
cdr3_aa: CASSVEEFGELFF
v_call: TRBV9
j_call: TRBJ2-2
d_call: NA
clone_size: NA

cdr3_nt: TGTGCCAGCAGCCCCGTACCGTCCCACTATGGCTACACCTTC
cdr3_aa: CASSPVPSHYGYTF
v_call: TRBV3-1/TRBV3-2
j_call: TRBJ1-2
d_call: NA
clone_size: NA

cdr3_nt: TGTGCCAGCACCGACCCCCCCCAGCCCCAGCATTTT
cdr3_aa: CASTDPPQPQHF
v_call: TRBV6-6
j_call: TRBJ1-5
d_call: NA
clone_size: NA

cdr3_nt: TGTGCCAGCAGCTTAGGGACAGGCATGAACACAGATACGCAGTATTTT
cdr3_aa: CASSLGTGMNTDTQYF
v_call: TRBV7-8
j_call: TRBJ2-3
d_call: TRBD1
clone_size: NA

cdr3_nt: TGTGCCAGCAGCCCAGGACAGAGTCGCAATCAGCCCCAGCATTTT
cdr3_aa: CASSPGQSRNQPQHF
v_call: TRBV9
j_call: TRBJ1-5
d_call: NA
clone_size: NA

cdr3_nt: TGTGCCAGCAGTGATGATAGGGGGAGCTATGGCTACACCTTC
cdr3_aa: CASSDDRGSYGYTF
v_call: TRBV6-1
j_call: TRBJ1-2
d_call: NA
clone_size: once

cdr3_nt: TGTGCCAGCAGGACAGGGGCGGGTGGCTACACCTTC
cdr3_aa: CASRTGAGGYTF
v_call: TRBV6-5
j_call: TRBJ1-2
d_call: TRBD1
clone_size: NA

cdr3_nt: TGTGCCTCTACTAGCGGGGGGAGAGAGACCCAGTACTTC
cdr3_aa: CASTSGGRETQYF
v_call: TRBV30
j_call: TRBJ2-5
d_call: TRBD2
clone_size: NA

cdr3_nt: TGTGCCAGTAGTATGACGGGGACAGCAACTTACAATGAGCAGTTCTTC
cdr3_aa: CASSMTGTATYNEQFF
v_call: TRBV19
j_call: TRBJ2-1
d_call: TRBD1
clone_size: once

cdr3_nt: TGTGCCAGCAGCTTAGTGGGTCTAGCGGGAGAGGACAATGAGCAGTTCTTC
cdr3_aa: CASSLVGLAGEDNEQFF
v_call: TRBV7-9
j_call: TRBJ2-1
d_call: TRBD2
clone_size: NA

cdr3_nt: TGTGCCTGGAGAGAAGGGGGGCTCCTCTATGGCTACACCTTC
cdr3_aa: CAWREGGLLYGYTF
v_call: TRBV30
j_call: TRBJ1-2
d_call: NA
clone_size: NA

cdr3_nt: TGTGCCAGCAGCCAAGATACCTTCATCACCGGGGAGCTGTTTTTT
cdr3_aa: CASSQDTFITGELFF
v_call: TRBV3-1/TRBV3-2
j_call: TRBJ2-2
d_call: NA
clone_size: NA

cdr3_nt: TGTGCCAGCAGCTTAGAAAACTCCTACGAGCAGTACTTC
cdr3_aa: CASSLENSYEQYF
v_call: TRBV7-9
j_call: TRBJ2-7
d_call: NA
clone_size: NA

cdr3_nt: TGTGCCAGCAGTGAATTTGGACAGGGCCAAGAGACCCAGTACTTC
cdr3_aa: CASSEFGQGQETQYF
v_call: TRBV2
j_call: TRBJ2-5
d_call: TRBD1
clone_size: NA

cdr3_nt: TGCGCCAGCAGCCAAGGGGCCGAGCCCCAGCATTTT
cdr3_aa: CASSQGAEPQHF
v_call: TRBV4-1
j_call: TRBJ1-5
d_call: NA
clone_size: NA

cdr3_nt: TGTGCCAGCAGTTTATGGCTCGATTCACCCCTCCACTTT
cdr3_aa: CASSLWLDSPLHF
v_call: TRBV12-3/TRBV12-4
j_call: TRBJ1-6
d_call: NA
clone_size: NA

cdr3_nt: TGTGCCAGCTCACCATCTGGAAACACCATATATTTT
cdr3_aa: CASSPSGNTIYF
v_call: TRBV18
j_call: TRBJ1-3
d_call: NA
clone_size: NA